This TCR beta chain was captured by sequencing in a study of CD8 T cells in ankylosing spondylitis. This clonotype has a handful of counts. Its specificity is unknown. General study findings and limits: Reportedly, significant enrichment of disease-linked clones occurred in matched ankylosing spondylitis synovial fluid. Disease-linked clones bore a CD8+ phenotype and were relatively rare in peripheral blood.

TCRdb ran MiXCR on the 5' RACE reads and lists one entry per CDR3 protein. The sample lists about 240,000 distinct CDR3 sequences, approximately 11% occurring once. V lost 2 bases and J lost 0; bases outside the gene matches: 1. CDR1 is MGHRA, CDR2 YSYEKL, per germline. The CDR3 loop spans 16 amino acids. The TCR originated in a male donor with ankylosing spondylitis or in good health (not recorded which). The chain has TRBV4-1 and TRBJ2-3; 11 bases line up with TRBD2. The material sequenced was blood, either unsorted or a sorted T cell fraction (not recorded which). The CDR3 loop reads CASSQRTSGSTDTQYF. The CDR3 DNA reads TGCGCCAGCAGCCAAAGGACTAGCGGGAGCACAGATACGCAGTATTTT.